These T cell receptor beta chains were read from a single sample in a study of chemoradiotherapy in HPV16-positive cancers. Measured with immunoSEQ multiplex PCR; TCRdb has only the in-frame clones, and not every one. This sample has under 7,500 clones, with more than 65% found just once. The sample was tumor tissue, taken from a patient who underwent chemoradiotherapy. The receptors stem from a human donor with HPV-associated anogenital cancer. Each CDR3 is given without its conserved first and last residue. D genes are given only for firm matches.

TRBJ1-6 | TRBV7-9 | . | ASSPARGSPLH
TRBJ1-3 | TRBV6-5 | . | ASSTTAFSGNTIY
TRBJ1-2 | TRBV5-4 | . | ASSLQGRNYGYT
TRBJ1-1 | TRBV14 | . | ASSQVGGRGRPEAF
TRBJ2-3 | TRBV6-4 | TRBD1 | ASSEMGQSTDTQY
TRBJ1-5 | TRBV28 | . | ASSPRGGYNQPQH
TRBJ1-4 | TRBV2 | . | ASSVQANEKLF
TRBJ2-1 | TRBV6-6 | . | ASNSGEQF
TRBJ2-2 | TRBV30 | . | AWTGTGELF
TRBJ2-1 | TRBV4-3 | . | ASSQDWGSKAPNEQF
TRBJ1-4 | TRBV6-6 | TRBD1 | ASTHRGTAGEKLF
TRBJ2-5 | TRBV5-1 | . | ASRYGGLETQY
TRBJ2-5 | TRBV5-1 | TRBD2 | ASSLVGGETQY
TRBJ2-2 | TRBV10-3 | . | ASQTGRAGELF
TRBJ2-7 | TRBV4-1 | . | ASSQVGAEQY
TRBJ1-2 | TRBV7-9 | . | ASSLREANYGYT
TRBJ1-1 | TRBV18 | TRBD1 | ASSQTGQPMNTEAF
TRBJ2-7 | TRBV5-1 | TRBD1 | ASSLQGNTYEQY
TRBJ2-2 | TRBV9 | . | ASSVGHVNTGELF
TRBJ1-1 | TRBV2 | . | ASSLNARGAF
TRBJ1-4 | TRBV7-8 | . | ASSAEEYGTNEKLF
TRBJ1-1 | TRBV5-1 | . | ASSPGGVGTNTEAF
TRBJ2-7 | TRBV2 | . | ASRRQSSYEQY
TRBJ1-4 | TRBV19 | . | ASSITNEKLF
TRBJ2-5 | TRBV7-2 | TRBD2 | ASSPGTSGGFQETQY
TRBJ2-7 | TRBV4-2 | TRBD2 | ASSQGAGVGSYEQY
TRBJ2-7 | TRBV18 | TRBD2 | ASSPSGTRSSYEQY
TRBJ1-1 | TRBV7-3 | . | ASSKAGAMNTEAF
TRBJ2-5 | TRBV5-4 | TRBD2 | ASSWGLAGGQETQY
TRBJ2-7 | TRBV5-6 | . | ASSLELRGYEQY
TRBJ1-2 | TRBV2 | TRBD1 | ASSEAPGQRYGYT
TRBJ1-2 | TRBV7-6 | . | ASSLRGRNYGYT
TRBJ2-1 | TRBV5-4 | . | ASSFWPPNNEQF
TRBJ1-1 | TRBV9 | TRBD1 | ASSVGGTGGLTEAF
TRBJ2-1 | TRBV29-1 | TRBD2 | SVDPSSGSYNEQF
TRBJ1-6 | TRBV7-8 | . | ASSLLPGYSPLH
TRBJ2-2 | TRBV5-1 | TRBD1 | ASSPLPSGQGAFTGELF
TRBJ2-5 | TRBV7-2 | . | ASSFPGETQY
TRBJ1-2 | TRBV7-9 | . | ASSGVSGGYT
TRBJ1-4 | TRBV12-1 | . | ASSRDRGEGATNEKLF
TRBJ1-1 | TRBV4-1 | TRBD1 | ASRHDRGLNTEAF
TRBJ1-3 | TRBV15 | TRBD1 | ATSRSWDRGSGNTIY
. | TRBV18 | TRBD1 | ASSLTGAAAYEQY
TRBJ2-1 | TRBV12-5 | . | ASGPGDGNNEQF
TRBJ1-2 | TRBV10-3 | TRBD1 | AIRGTGEKDGYT
TRBJ1-5 | TRBV28 | . | ASSLSGPHQPQH
TRBJ1-1 | TRBV4-1 | TRBD1 | ASSQDRMNTEAF
TRBJ1-3 | TRBV30 | . | AWSGYLAGNTIY
TRBJ1-1 | TRBV5-1 | . | ASSHYLNTEAF
TRBJ2-7 | TRBV4-3 | TRBD2 | ASSQGGGSYEQY
TRBJ1-2 | TRBV5-1 | . | ASSLADGTYGYT
TRBJ2-3 | TRBV19 | TRBD2 | ASSSQGGSTDTQY
TRBJ2-1 | TRBV9 | . | ASSASPLNPSYNEQF
TRBJ1-5 | TRBV5-7 | TRBD1 | ASSLIPRDRGTESAQH
TRBJ2-7 | TRBV2 | . | ASRTGTYEQY
TRBJ2-3 | TRBV11-2 | . | ASGVYTDTQY
TRBJ2-2 | TRBV18 | TRBD2 | ASSPPTGGNTGELF
TRBJ2-1 | TRBV9 | TRBD2 | ASSVGGSYNEQF
TRBJ1-5 | TRBV5-1 | . | ASSYGTSNQPQH
TRBJ2-3 | TRBV5-1 | . | ASSRRQNSDTQY